This entry is about one TCR beta chain. Germline loops: CDR1 SGHTA, CDR2 FQGTGA. Trimming shortened V by 5 bases and J by 8 bases, and 13 bases separated the two germline ends. The CDR3 runs to 13 residues. The data derive from a study of early T cells in non-severe SARS-CoV-2 infection. TCRdb processed the 5' RACE reads anew with MiXCR; each CDR3 protein has one entry. The table records roughly 61,000 distinct CDR3 sequences, more than 10% of them present only once. The chain carries TRBV7-3 and TRBJ2-1; unclear D gene. This TCR derives from an adult who was a healthcare worker with PCR-confirmed SARS-CoV-2 infection or an uninfected control (not recorded which). Sequencing was performed on whole blood. CDR3 sequence (DNA): TGTGCCAGCAGCGCCCCGGGCCGGTATGAGCAGTTCTTC. This encodes CASSAPGRYEQFF.